These T cell receptor beta chains were read from a single sample in a study of graft-versus-host responses after intestinal transplantation. Their specific antigens are unknown. This table comes from immunoSEQ multiplex PCR, and its TCRdb copy is limited to in-frame clones, with some not included. This table has about 96,000 clones, 90% to 95% appearing once. The sample consisted of unstimulated CD4+ T cells sorted from spleen or lymph node cells, taken before intestinal transplant. The receptors derive from a human donor who received an intestinal transplant. Both conserved end residues are part of each CDR3. The D gene is left open where the match is weak. The size field is filled for only some rows; it gives once, few, many or a size class.

V	J	size	D	DNA	CDR3
TRBV2	TRBJ2-3	.	TRBD1	TGTGCCAGCAGCCGGGACAGGCTAAGCACAGATACGCAGTATTTT	CASSRDRLSTDTQYF
TRBV2	TRBJ2-5	.	.	TGTGCCAGCAGTGAAGACAGGGCAATCGAGACCCAGTACTTC	CASSEDRAIETQYF
TRBV12-1	TRBJ2-5	.	.	TGTGCCAGCAGCGGCGGGGGGGTTGAGACCCAGTACTTC	CASSGGGVETQYF
TRBV5-1	TRBJ2-7	once	TRBD2	TGCGCCAGCAGCGATCGGACTAGCCTTTACGAGCAGTACTTC	CASSDRTSLYEQYF
TRBV5-4	TRBJ2-5	.	TRBD2	TGTGCCAGCAGCTTGGGTGGCGGGAGGGAGGAGACCCAGTACTTC	CASSLGGGREETQYF
TRBV6-6	TRBJ2-6	.	TRBD1	TGTGCCAGCAGAACAGGGGGAGCTTCTGGGGCCAACGTCCTGACTTTC	CASRTGGASGANVLTF
TRBV5-1	TRBJ2-7	.	.	TGCGCCAGCAGCTTGAGGGGGAGAAGCGACGAGCAGTACTTC	CASSLRGRSDEQYF
TRBV9	TRBJ1-2	.	TRBD1	TGTGCCAGCAGCGCGACAGGGGGGGCCTATGGCTACACCTTC	CASSATGGAYGYTF
TRBV5-5	TRBJ1-5	.	TRBD1	TGTGCCAGCAGCTTGGGACAGGGGAGGGATCAGCCCCAGCATTTT	CASSLGQGRDQPQHF
TRBV5-1	TRBJ1-4	.	.	TGCGCCAGCAGCTTGGCCGGTCTAGGAAATGAAAAACTGTTTTTT	CASSLAGLGNEKLFF